Presented here are 19 T cell receptor beta chains from one specimen sequenced in a study of blood T cell repertoires in COVID-19. TCRdb keeps only in-frame clones here, not all; method: immunoSEQ multiplex PCR. The repertoire includes some 200,000 clones, just over 85% of them detected once, and approximately 5.9% sits in the top ten. Sequencing was carried out using peripheral blood. The receptors here all came from a man at least 80 years old with acute or convalescent COVID-19.

V gene TRBV5-1 combines with J gene TRBJ1-5; tentative D call: TRBD1 (6 bases). Germline loops: CDR1 SGHRS, CDR2 YFSETQ. Deletions cut 2 bases from V and 0 bases from J, with 9 bases between. This CDR3 is 15 amino acids long. CDR3 protein: CASSFGQPSNQPQHF. The CDR3 DNA sequence: TGCGCCAGCAGCTTCGGACAGCCTAGCAATCAGCCCCAGCATTTT.

The chain is built from TRBV10-1 and TRBJ1-4; maybe TRBD1 (6 bases). The CDR3 length is 15 residues. The V end lost 6 bases, the J end lost 1 base, and 12 bases lay between the germline ends. Germline V gene data show CDR1 as WNHNN and CDR2 as SYGVQD (reference sequence). CDR3 coding DNA: TGCGCCAGCAGGGGGACAAGCAGAACTAATGAAAAACTGTTTTTT. Translated: CASRGTSRTNEKLFF.

This chain joins TRBV15 and TRBJ1-3; D gene unclear. The CDR3 is made up of 14 amino acids. Germline assignment: CDR1 LNHNV and CDR2 YYDKDF (reference sequence). The germline V and J ends were trimmed by 6 bases and 4 bases, with 13 bases remaining between them. The CDR3 DNA sequence: TGTGCCACCAGATTGACGGGTGGAGGAAACACCATATATTTT. Translated: CATRLTGGGNTIYF.

The chain is built from TRBV6-5 and TRBJ2-7; 11 nucleotides match TRBD2. The CDR3 is made up of 14 amino acids. V lost 6 bases, J lost 2 bases, and 3 bases stayed unmatched. Germline V CDR1 and CDR2: MNHEY, SVGAGI. This CDR3 reads CASSGTSGPYEQYF. CDR3 sequence (DNA): TGTGCCAGCAGCGGGACTAGCGGTCCCTACGAGCAGTACTTC.

V usage is TRBV29-1 and J usage is TRBJ2-3; 15 nucleotides agree with TRBD2. The ends lost 5 bases at V and 1 base at J; junction bases unmatched: 22. The CDR3 loop spans 22 amino acids. Germline V lookup: CDR1 SQVTM, CDR2 ANQGSEA. The CDR3 loop reads CSVCRWGPWTSGRAHGTDTQYF. In nucleotides, the CDR3 is TGCAGCGTTTGCCGATGGGGACCATGGACTAGCGGGAGGGCCCACGGCACAGATACGCAGTATTTT.

The chain combines TRBV27 with TRBJ2-3; 8 bases are shared with TRBD2. The germline V gene has CDR1 MNHEY and CDR2 SMNVEV (reference sequence). This CDR3 spans 15 amino acids. V lost 3 bases, J lost 4 bases, and 6 bases stayed unmatched. This CDR3 is CASSFSGGAPDTQYF. The CDR3 nucleotides are TGTGCCAGCAGTTTTTCGGGAGGGGCTCCAGATACGCAGTATTTT.

The sample holds one count of this clone. The V and J genes are TRBV7-9 and TRBJ2-7; TRBD1 is a possible D gene (7 bases). The CDR3 runs to 15 residues. From germline, CDR1 is SEHNR and CDR2 FQNEAQ (reference sequence). Between the trimmed V and J ends, which lost 4 bases and 2 bases, there was a span of 15 bases. The CDR3 nucleotides read TGTGCCAGCAGCTCCGCGGGACAGCCAACCTACGAGCAGTACTTC. It translates to CASSSAGQPTYEQYF.

This sequence joins TRBV7-2 and TRBJ2-7; TRBD2 matches 14 bases. Trimming took 2 bases from V and 2 from J; bases not matched to a gene: 8. This CDR3 is 18 amino acids long. CDR1 is SGHTA, CDR2 FQGNSA, per germline. The CDR3 DNA reads TGTGCCAGCAGCTTATCGGTCCCGGGACTAGCGGGAGCCTACGAGCAGTACTTC. Residues: CASSLSVPGLAGAYEQYF.

The chain joins TRBV2 to TRBJ1-1; D uncertain. Between the trimmed V and J ends, which lost 5 bases and 1 base, there was a span of 11 bases. From germline, CDR1 is SNHLY and CDR2 FYNNEI. The CDR3 is 14 residues long. This chain's CDR3 is CASSSLSENTEAFF. The CDR3, as DNA: TGTGCCAGCAGTTCCCTATCTGAGAACACTGAAGCTTTCTTT.

The chain uses TRBV24-1 and TRBJ2-3, with a possible D match to TRBD2 (6 bases). The V end was cut by 5 bases, the J end by 7 bases, with 30 bases between. Per germline, CDR1 KGHDR and CDR2 SFDVKD. The CDR3 is 19 amino acids. CDR3 sequence reads: CATSARLGPVAGTPHTQYF. The CDR3 nucleotides are TGTGCCACCAGTGCCAGACTTGGACCTGTGGCGGGGACTCCTCATACGCAGTATTTT.

The chain recombines TRBV7-9 with TRBJ2-1; possible D gene TRBD2, 5 bases. Trimming took 3 bases from V and 4 from J, leaving 10 bases between them. Germline loops: CDR1 SEHNR, CDR2 FQNEAQ (reference sequence). The CDR3 is made up of 14 amino acids. In DNA, the CDR3 is TGTGCCAGCAGCTTTTCGGCGGGTTACAATGAGCAGTTCTTC. Translated, it gives CASSFSAGYNEQFF.

This clone was counted between two and nine times. The chain employs TRBV28 and TRBJ2-1, with D possibly matching TRBD1 (6 bases). This CDR3 has 19 residues. Germline V gene lookup returns CDR1 MDHEN and CDR2 SYDVKM. Trimming shortened V by 4 bases and J by 14 bases, and 36 bases separated the two germline ends. The CDR3 sequence: CASSSVVTGLLRAGGGEFF. CDR3 sequence (DNA): TGTGCCAGCAGTTCCGTGGTGACAGGTCTCCTCCGGGCGGGCGGCGGTGAGTTCTTC.

This chain joins TRBV5-4 and TRBJ1-2, with 7 bases identical to TRBD1. In germline, CDR1 is SGHNT, CDR2 YYREEE (reference sequence). The CDR3 spans 15 residues. With 3 bases clipped from V and 0 bases from J, the junction kept 5 bases outside the gene matches. The chain's CDR3 is CASSSGGSSNYGYTF. DNA of the CDR3: TGTGCCAGCAGCTCAGGGGGGTCCTCTAACTATGGCTACACCTTC. Variable domain in full (rest from reference TRBV5-4 and TRBJ1-2): ETGVTQSPTHLIKTRGQQVTLRCSSQSGHNTVSWYQQALGQGPQFIFQYYREEENGRGNFPPRFSGLQFPNYSSELNVNALELDDSALYLCASSSGGSSNYGYTFGSGTRLTVV.

The J gene is TRBJ2-7, the V gene TRBV19; the D gene is possibly TRBD2 (5 bases). The CDR3 length is 13 residues. V dropped 3 bases and J dropped 5 bases, with 11 bases sitting between them. Per the germline V gene, CDR1 is LNHDA and CDR2 is SQIVND (reference sequence). The CDR3 region is CASSILRGNEQYF. CDR3 in DNA: TGTGCCAGTAGTATCCTCCGGGGAAACGAGCAGTACTTC.

Comment on this clone: Within the sample, other DNA sequences also encode this same CDR3. This rearrangement joins TRBV19 to TRBJ1-3; D call uncertain. Germline CDR1 reads LNHDA; CDR2 reads SQIVND (reference sequence). The CDR3 sequence is 12 residues long. Trimming removed 1 base at V and 4 bases at J, with 2 bases between. CDR3 in DNA: TGTGCCAGTAGTATAGCGGGAAACACCATATATTTT. Protein product: CASSIAGNTIYF.

CDR3 protein: CASSNPGGRSSYEQYV. CDR3 nucleotides: TGTGCCAGCAGCAATCCTGGCGGGAGGAGCTCCTACGAGCAGTACGTC. V usage is TRBV21-1 and J usage is TRBJ2-7; TRBD2 is the table's D call and was not checked against the DNA. TRBV21-1 is a recognized pseudogene. CDR3 length equals 16 residues.

A few counts support this clone. The V gene is TRBV2, the J gene TRBJ2-2, with TRBD2 matching 8 bases. J gave up 7 bases and V 4 bases, and 5 bases lay outside the gene matches. The CDR3 extends over 14 amino acids. Germline CDR1 and CDR2: SNHLY and FYNNEI. The CDR3 region is CASSGSSGVGELFF. The CDR3 bases are TGTGCCAGCAGTGGGAGTAGCGGGGTCGGGGAGCTGTTTTTT.

As concerns this clone: The junction does not match germline at one end; this may be a read error. CDR3 loop: CASSSQRGGPVGF. The CDR3 region has the DNA TGTGCCAGCAGTTCGCAGAGGGGGGGCCCTGTGGGTTTT. This chain uses TRBV6-5 with TRBJ2-3, with TRBD2 as a possible D gene (7 bases). The CDR3 consists of 13 residues. Looked up from germline, CDR1 is MNHEY and CDR2 is SVGAGI.

V is TRBV2 and J is TRBJ1-2; D is uncertain. V lost 4 bases and J lost 8, with 8 bases in between. The CDR3 totals 11 residues. Germline assignment: CDR1 SNHLY and CDR2 FYNNEI. CDR3 sequence (DNA): TGTGCCAGCAGTGTGGGGAGGGGCTACACCTTC. It is translated as CASSVGRGYTF.